Below, 12 T cell receptor beta chains from the same sample are listed, as sequenced in a study of blood T cell repertoires in COVID-19. Using immunoSEQ multiplex PCR, the repertoire was profiled, and TCRdb retains in-frame clones only, with some absent. Found here are 120,000 to 150,000 clones, more than 75% of them singletons; the top ten hold approximately 5%. What was sequenced was peripheral blood. The receptors originated from a woman between 45 and 60 years old with acute or convalescent COVID-19.

This sequence joins TRBV11-3 and TRBJ2-5, with 7 bases identical to TRBD1. Germline assignment: CDR1 SGHNT and CDR2 YENEEA. J was trimmed by 6 bases and V by 2 bases; bases with no gene match: 3. This CDR3 has 13 residues. The CDR3 bases are TGTGCCAGCAGCTTACTACAGGGGCAGACCCAGTACTTC. Translating it yields CASSLLQGQTQYF.

The chain employs TRBV28 and TRBJ1-1; TRBD1 agrees at 9 bases. J lost 1 base, V lost 5 bases, and 8 bases had no gene match. The germline V gene encodes CDR1 MDHEN and CDR2 SYDVKM. The CDR3 length is 16 residues. CDR3 bases: TGTGCCAGCAGTCGTCCCGGGACAGGGAGGAACACTGAAGCTTTCTTT. It yields the protein CASSRPGTGRNTEAFF.

This clone was observed a single time. The V and J genes are TRBV19 and TRBJ2-1; 8 positions match TRBD1. The CDR3 length is 15 residues. V lost 5 bases to trimming and J lost 3 bases; unmatched junction nucleotides: 6. Germline V gives CDR1 LNHDA, CDR2 SQIVND (reference sequence). The CDR3 region has the DNA TGTGCCAGTAGTCCTCGGACAGGGATCTACAATGAGCAGTTCTTC. This translates into CASSPRTGIYNEQFF.

The gene calls are TRBV6-2 or TRBV6-3 and TRBJ1-5; TRBD1 matches at 8 bases. J gave up 5 bases and V 6 bases, and 18 bases lay outside the gene matches. Germline assignment: CDR1 MNHEY and CDR2 SVGEGT. The CDR3 spans 18 residues. The CDR3 DNA reads TGTGCCAGCAGCCCCTGGACAGGGCCTTCCTTCTCCCATCAGCCCCAGCATTTT. Amino acid sequence: CASSPWTGPSFSHQPQHF.

This clone was counted once. V usage is TRBV3-1 (or the pseudogene TRBV3-2) and J usage is TRBJ2-7; D unresolved. The CDR3 extends over 12 amino acids. Germline lookup yields CDR1 LGHDT and CDR2 YNNKEL (reference sequence). The ends were cut back, 6 bases at V and 4 bases at J, with 10 bases in the middle. CDR3 coding DNA: TGTGCCAGCAGAAACTACCATTACGAGCAGTACTTC. Translating gives CASRNYHYEQYF.

The chain uses TRBV19 and TRBJ1-2; D ambiguous. Trimming stripped 0 bases from V and 13 bases from J, with 12 bases between. There are 12 residues in the CDR3. Germline CDR1 is LNHDA and CDR2 is SQIVND (reference sequence). This chain's CDR3 is CASSIDQASRTF. CDR3 DNA sequence: TGTGCCAGTAGTATAGATCAAGCGAGCCGCACCTTC. Filled out from reference TRBV19 and TRBJ1-2, the complete variable domain reads DGGITQSPKYLFRKEGQNVTLSCEQNLNHDAMYWYRQDPGQGLRLIYYSQIVNDFQKGDIAEGYSVSREKKESFPLTVTSAQKNPTAFYLCASSIDQASRTFGSGTRLTVV.

The gene calls are TRBV27 and TRBJ2-7; the match to TRBD1 covers 9 bases. CDR3 length equals 14 residues. The trim removed 6 bases at V and 2 bases at J, leaving 5 bases unmatched. CDR1 is MNHEY, CDR2 SMNVEV, per germline (reference sequence). The CDR3 is CASRLGQGPYEQYF. The CDR3 DNA reads TGTGCCAGCAGGCTAGGACAGGGGCCCTACGAGCAGTACTTC.

V gene TRBV4-2 combines with J gene TRBJ1-5; 7 bases line up with TRBD1. The V gene's germline CDR1 is LGHNA and CDR2 YNFKEQ. V lost 1 base, J lost 1 base, and 1 base stayed unmatched. This CDR3 comprises 15 residues. In nucleotides, the CDR3 is TGTGCCAGCAGCCAAGGGGACAGCAGCAATCAGCCCCAGCATTTT. It translates to CASSQGDSSNQPQHF.

The rearrangement links TRBV30 to TRBJ1-4, with a tentative D call TRBD1 (5 bases). V lost 2 bases, J lost 4 bases, and 11 bases lay in between. CDR1 and CDR2 from the germline V gene are GTSNPN and SVGIG (reference sequence). The CDR3 contains 14 residues. CDR3 nucleotide sequence: TGTGCCTGGAGTAGCGGGGGAGGTAATGAAAAACTGTTTTTT. This encodes CAWSSGGGNEKLFF.

The rearrangement links TRBV9 to TRBJ2-7; D call uncertain. The V gene lost 0 bases and the J gene lost 2 bases, with 9 bases spanning the gap. Germline assignment: CDR1 SGDLS and CDR2 YYNGEE. This CDR3 comprises 14 residues. The CDR3 DNA is TGTGCCAGCAGCGTAGAACTGGGCCCCTACGAGCAGTACTTC. This encodes CASSVELGPYEQYF.

Here the CDR3 DNA reads TGCGCCAGCAGCCACGGGTCACAATCAACTAATGAAAAACTGTTTTTT. It translates to CASSHGSQSTNEKLFF. The rearrangement links TRBV4-3 to TRBJ1-4; D not resolved. V lost 3 bases, J lost 0 bases, and 11 bases lay in between. Looked up from germline, CDR1 is LGHNA and CDR2 is YSLEER. The CDR3 sequence is 16 residues long.

The chain uses TRBV3-1 (or the pseudogene TRBV3-2) and TRBJ1-1; no clear D. V gave up 0 bases and J gave up 0 bases, with 5 bases separating them. The germline gives CDR1 LGHDT, CDR2 YNNKEL (reference sequence). The CDR3 extends over 14 amino acids. CDR3 amino acids: CASSQDEMNTEAFF. CDR3 coding DNA: TGTGCCAGCAGCCAAGATGAGATGAACACTGAAGCTTTCTTT.